The T cell receptor (beta chain) under discussion was sequenced for a study of neoadjuvant nivolumab and ipilimumab in lung cancer. Study-level results: Only a single major-pathologic-response sample was available for clonality analysis. Only a small number of samples underwent TCR sequencing. Only two of four nivolumab-treated tumors gained richness and clonality by surgery. Compared with tumor-adjacent uninvolved lung, resected tumors showed greater richness and clonality.

The method was immunoSEQ multiplex PCR; TCRdb's version includes in-frame clones alone and lacks a portion of them. The table records 25,000 to 30,000 clones, roughly four fifths of them present only once. As concerns this clone: No antigen is known for it.

This CDR3 comprises 16 residues. Germline V gene sequence: CDR1 GTSNPN, CDR2 SVGIG (reference sequence). Deletions cut 0 bases from V and 4 bases from J, with 16 bases between. The V call is TRBV30, the J call TRBJ1-5; weak D call: TRBD1 (6 bases). Material: tumor tissue, obtained after neoadjuvant nivolumab, alone or with ipilimumab, at or shortly before surgery. The sequence derives from an adult with non-small cell lung cancer. CDR3 DNA sequence: TGTGCCTGGAGTGTACGAGGGGGACGGCCGAATCAGCCCCAGCATTTT. As protein: CAWSVRGGRPNQPQHF.